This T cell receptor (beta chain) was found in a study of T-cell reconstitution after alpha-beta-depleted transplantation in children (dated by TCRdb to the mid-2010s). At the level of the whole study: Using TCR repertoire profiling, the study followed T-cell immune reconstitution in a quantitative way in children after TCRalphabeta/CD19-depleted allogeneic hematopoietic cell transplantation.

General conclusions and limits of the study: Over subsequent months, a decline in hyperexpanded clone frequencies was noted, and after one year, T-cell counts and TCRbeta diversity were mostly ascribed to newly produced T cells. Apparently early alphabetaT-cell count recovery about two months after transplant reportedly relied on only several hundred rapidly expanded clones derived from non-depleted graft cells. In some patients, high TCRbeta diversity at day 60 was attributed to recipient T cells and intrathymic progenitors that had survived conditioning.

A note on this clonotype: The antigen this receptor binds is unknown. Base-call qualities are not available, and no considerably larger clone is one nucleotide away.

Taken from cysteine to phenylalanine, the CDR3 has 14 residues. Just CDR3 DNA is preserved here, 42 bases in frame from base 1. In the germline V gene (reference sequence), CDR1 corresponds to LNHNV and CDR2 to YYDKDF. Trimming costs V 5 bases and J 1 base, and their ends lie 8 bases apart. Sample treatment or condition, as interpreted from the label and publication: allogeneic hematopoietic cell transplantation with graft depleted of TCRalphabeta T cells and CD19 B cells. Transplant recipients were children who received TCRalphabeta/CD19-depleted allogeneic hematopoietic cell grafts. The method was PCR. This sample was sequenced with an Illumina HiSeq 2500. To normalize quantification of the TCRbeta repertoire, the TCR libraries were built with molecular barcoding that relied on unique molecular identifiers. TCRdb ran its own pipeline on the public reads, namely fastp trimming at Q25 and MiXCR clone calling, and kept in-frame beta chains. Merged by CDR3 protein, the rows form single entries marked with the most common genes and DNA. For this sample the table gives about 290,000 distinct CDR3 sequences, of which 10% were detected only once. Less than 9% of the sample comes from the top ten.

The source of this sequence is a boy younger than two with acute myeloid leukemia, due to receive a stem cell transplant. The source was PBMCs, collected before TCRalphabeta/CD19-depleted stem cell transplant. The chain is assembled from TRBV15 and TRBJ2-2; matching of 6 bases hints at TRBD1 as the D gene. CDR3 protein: CATSETGNTGELFF. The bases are TGTGCCACCAGCGAGACAGGGAACACCGGGGAGCTGTTTTTT.